A selection of T cell receptor beta chains follows, all from one sample in a study of cytomegalovirus exposure and HLA in healthy donors. This table comes from immunoSEQ multiplex PCR, and its TCRdb copy is limited to in-frame clones, with some not included. The sample yields 190,000 or so clones, 83% seen once. The sample taken for sequencing was PBMCs. The receptors were gathered from a man in his forties or fifties in good health and CMV-seronegative. The CDR3 runs from the conserved cysteine through the conserved F or W. A D gene is named only where the DNA matches it firmly. Clone size is stated in some rows and not others, as once, few, many or a class when expanded.

J gene | clone size | D gene | V gene | CDR3 protein | CDR3 DNA
TRBJ1-5 | - | - | TRBV5-1 | CASSPTSDFNQPQHF | TGCGCCAGCAGCCCTACGTCTGACTTCAATCAGCCCCAGCATTTT
TRBJ2-7 | - | - | TRBV27 | CASSFDGGPYEQYF | TGTGCCAGCAGTTTTGACGGGGGGCCCTACGAGCAGTACTTC
TRBJ2-2 | - | - | TRBV5-6 | CASSWTAPNTGELFF | TGTGCCAGCAGCTGGACAGCCCCGAACACCGGGGAGCTGTTTTTT
TRBJ2-7 | - | TRBD2 | TRBV7-2 | CASSLTSGTYEQYF | TGTGCCAGCAGTCTCACTAGCGGAACCTACGAGCAGTACTTC
TRBJ1-6 | - | TRBD1 | TRBV11-2 | CASSSLTGANSPLHF | TGTGCCAGCAGCTCCTTGACAGGGGCCAATTCACCCCTCCACTTT
TRBJ2-3 | - | - | TRBV25-1 | CASSDYRTDTQYF | TGTGCCAGCAGTGACTACCGCACAGATACGCAGTATTTT
TRBJ1-2 | - | - | TRBV2 | CASSDSDYGYTF | TGTGCCAGCAGTGACAGTGACTATGGCTACACCTTC
TRBJ2-1 | - | - | TRBV9 | CASSVGTGFYYNEQFF | TGTGCCAGCAGCGTAGGAACAGGGTTTTACTACAATGAGCAGTTCTTC
TRBJ1-5 | once | TRBD1 | TRBV2 | CASSEEGAGNQPQHF | TGTGCCAGCAGTGAAGAGGGGGCAGGGAATCAGCCCCAGCATTTT
TRBJ1-5 | - | TRBD1 | TRBV9 | CASSGQGLGNQPQHF | TGTGCCAGCAGCGGACAGGGACTGGGCAATCAGCCCCAGCATTTT
TRBJ2-5 | once | - | TRBV11-3 | CASSLRGGETQYF | TGTGCCAGCAGCTTAAGGGGGGGGGAGACCCAGTACTTC
TRBJ2-1 | - | - | TRBV11-2 | CASSGSQGFYNEQFF | TGTGCCAGCAGCGGCTCACAGGGATTTTACAATGAGCAGTTCTTC
TRBJ1-6 | - | - | TRBV5-4 | CASSPGGDNSPLHF | TGTGCCAGCAGCCCCGGGGGGGATAATTCACCCCTCCACTTT
TRBJ1-1 | - | - | TRBV4-2 | CASSRVGTLNTEAFF | TGTGCCAGCAGCCGGGTCGGGACACTGAACACTGAAGCTTTCTTT
TRBJ1-5 | - | TRBD1 | TRBV28 | CASKSDRGLKQVGNQPQHF | TGTGCCAGCAAATCCGACAGGGGGCTGAAGCAGGTTGGCAATCAGCCCCAGCATTTT
TRBJ1-1 | few | - | TRBV4-1 | CASSLRQEQNTEAFF | TGCGCCAGCAGCCTTCGACAGGAGCAAAACACTGAAGCTTTCTTT
TRBJ2-1 | few | - | TRBV30 | CAWSVLAYNEQFF | TGTGCCTGGAGTGTACTTGCATACAATGAGCAGTTCTTC
TRBJ1-5 | few | - | TRBV7-9 | CASSTQGAQPQHF | TGTGCCAGCAGCACACAGGGAGCTCAGCCCCAGCATTTT
TRBJ2-5 | - | TRBD1 | TRBV18 | CASSLRDRQETQYF | TGTGCCAGCTCACTCCGGGACAGACAAGAGACCCAGTACTTC
TRBJ1-3 | - | TRBD1 | TRBV30 | CASKTGAGNTIYF | TGTGCCTCGAAGACAGGGGCAGGAAACACCATATATTTT
TRBJ1-2 | - | - | TRBV9 | CASSVNNYGYTF | TGTGCCAGCAGCGTAAACAATTATGGCTACACCTTC
TRBJ2-3 | once | TRBD2 | TRBV30 | CAGRTSGSNTQYF | TGTGCCGGACGGACTAGCGGGAGTAACACGCAGTATTTT
TRBJ2-3 | - | - | TRBV7-2 | CASSLVSRKDTQYF | TGTGCCAGCAGCTTAGTCAGTCGAAAAGATACGCAGTATTTT
TRBJ2-3 | - | TRBD2 | TRBV5-1 | CASSLARISGGGTDTQYF | TGCGCCAGCAGCTTGGCTCGGATTAGCGGGGGAGGCACAGATACGCAGTATTTT
TRBJ1-4 | - | - | TRBV6-1 | CASSGLRVDEKLFF | TGTGCCAGCAGTGGTCTCAGGGTGGATGAAAAACTGTTTTTT
TRBJ2-7 | - | - | TRBV7-3 | CASSLTRIDEQYF | TGTGCCAGCAGCTTAACCCGTATAGACGAGCAGTACTTC